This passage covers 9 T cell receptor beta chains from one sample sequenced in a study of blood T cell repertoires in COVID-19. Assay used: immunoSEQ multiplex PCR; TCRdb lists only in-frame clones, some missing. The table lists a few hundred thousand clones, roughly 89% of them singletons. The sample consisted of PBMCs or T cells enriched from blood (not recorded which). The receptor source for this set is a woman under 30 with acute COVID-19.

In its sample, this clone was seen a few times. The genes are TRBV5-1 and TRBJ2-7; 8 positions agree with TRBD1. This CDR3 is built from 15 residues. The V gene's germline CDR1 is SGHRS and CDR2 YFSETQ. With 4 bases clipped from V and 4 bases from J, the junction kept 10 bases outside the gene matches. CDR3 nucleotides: TGCGCCAGCAGCCAAACCCAGGGGGCGCGGTACGAGCAGTACTTC. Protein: CASSQTQGARYEQYF.

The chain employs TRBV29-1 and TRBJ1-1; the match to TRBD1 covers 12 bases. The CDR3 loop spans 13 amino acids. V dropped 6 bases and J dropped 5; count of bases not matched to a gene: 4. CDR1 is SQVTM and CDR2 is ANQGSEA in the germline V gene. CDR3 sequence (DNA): TGCAGCGTCGGGACAGGGGGCCTGACTGAAGCTTTCTTT. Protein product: CSVGTGGLTEAFF.

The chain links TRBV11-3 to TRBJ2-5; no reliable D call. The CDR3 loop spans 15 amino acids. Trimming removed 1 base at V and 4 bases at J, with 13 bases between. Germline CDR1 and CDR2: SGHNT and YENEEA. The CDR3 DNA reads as TGTGCCAGCAGCTTAGTCGGCAGGCTTGGAGAGACCCAGTACTTC. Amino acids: CASSLVGRLGETQYF.

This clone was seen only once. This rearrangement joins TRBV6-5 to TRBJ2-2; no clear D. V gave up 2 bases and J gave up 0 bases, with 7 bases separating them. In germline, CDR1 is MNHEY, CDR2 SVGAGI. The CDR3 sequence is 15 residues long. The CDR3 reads CASSYTPANTGELFF. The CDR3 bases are TGTGCCAGCAGTTACACACCCGCGAACACCGGGGAGCTGTTTTTT.

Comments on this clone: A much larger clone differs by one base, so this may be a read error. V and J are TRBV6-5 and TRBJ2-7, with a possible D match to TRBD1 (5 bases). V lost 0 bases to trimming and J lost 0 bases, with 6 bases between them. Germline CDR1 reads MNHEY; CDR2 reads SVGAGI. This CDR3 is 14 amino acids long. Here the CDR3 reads CASSYSDSSYEQYF. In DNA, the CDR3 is TGTGCCAGCAGTTACTCTGACAGCTCCTACGAGCAGTACTTC.

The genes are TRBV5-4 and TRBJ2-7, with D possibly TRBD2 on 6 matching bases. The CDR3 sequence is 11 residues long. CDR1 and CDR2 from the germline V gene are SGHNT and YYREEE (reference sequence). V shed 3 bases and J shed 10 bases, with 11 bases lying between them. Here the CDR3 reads CASSSGLFQYF. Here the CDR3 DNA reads TGTGCCAGCAGCTCGGGACTGTTTCAGTACTTC. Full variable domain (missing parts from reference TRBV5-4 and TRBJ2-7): ETGVTQSPTHLIKTRGQQVTLRCSSQSGHNTVSWYQQALGQGPQFIFQYYREEENGRGNFPPRFSGLQFPNYSSELNVNALELDDSALYLCASSSGLFQYFGPGTRLTVT.

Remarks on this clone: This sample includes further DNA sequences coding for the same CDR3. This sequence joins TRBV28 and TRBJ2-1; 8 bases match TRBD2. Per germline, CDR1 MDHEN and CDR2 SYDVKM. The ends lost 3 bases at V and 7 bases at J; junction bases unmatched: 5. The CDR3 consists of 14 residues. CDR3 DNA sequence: TGTGCCAGCAGTTTGTCGGGAGGGCCAAATGAGCAGTTCTTC. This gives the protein CASSLSGGPNEQFF.

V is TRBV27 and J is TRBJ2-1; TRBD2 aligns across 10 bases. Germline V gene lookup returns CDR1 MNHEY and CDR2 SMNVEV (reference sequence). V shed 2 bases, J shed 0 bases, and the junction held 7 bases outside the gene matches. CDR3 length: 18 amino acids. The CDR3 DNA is TGTGCCAGCAGTTTAAGGCTAGCGGGAGCCCGCTCCTACAATGAGCAGTTCTTC. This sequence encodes CASSLRLAGARSYNEQFF.

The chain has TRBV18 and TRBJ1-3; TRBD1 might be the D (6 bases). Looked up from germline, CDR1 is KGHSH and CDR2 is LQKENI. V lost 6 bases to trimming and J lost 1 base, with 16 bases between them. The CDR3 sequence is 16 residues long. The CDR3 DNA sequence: TGTGCCAGCTCTCAGGAAGACAGGTCGTCTGGAAACACCATATATTTT. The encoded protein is CASSQEDRSSGNTIYF.